This T cell receptor beta chain was found in a study of regulatory T cells in long-lasting Graves disease. In the study overall: More than 5 years of antithyroid drugs with positive TSH receptor antibodies defined persistent Graves' disease. The study's findings and limits: Thyroid tissue was not studied; only peripheral blood was. Persistent cases favored TRBV28, TRBJ1-2 and TRBJ2-5.

HTBI primers from iRepertoire and Arm-PCR of CDR3 regions yielded the TCR beta libraries. Via MiXCR, TCRdb re-called the multiplex PCR reads, giving one row per CDR3 protein. The table has 420,000 or so distinct CDR3 sequences, 23% seen once. Germline CDR1 and CDR2: SGHRS and YFSETQ. J was trimmed by 5 bases and V by 0 bases; bases with no gene match: 10. CDR3 length: 16 amino acids. Time point denoted: persistent/refractory GD, antithyroid drugs over 5 years with positive TRAb. The TCR library used RNA extracted from PBMCs. This clonotype was observed many times. Its target is unknown. This sequence joins TRBV5-1 and TRBJ1-2; 7 bases agree with TRBD1. The sequence came from a female donor with Graves disease. Specimen: peripheral blood mononuclear cells (PBMCs), collected when the disease was refractory, from a patient treated with antithyroid drugs. The CDR3 region is CASSLESGQLLYGYTF. In DNA form, the CDR3 reads TGCGCCAGCAGCTTGGAGTCGGGACAGTTACTTTATGGCTACACCTTC.